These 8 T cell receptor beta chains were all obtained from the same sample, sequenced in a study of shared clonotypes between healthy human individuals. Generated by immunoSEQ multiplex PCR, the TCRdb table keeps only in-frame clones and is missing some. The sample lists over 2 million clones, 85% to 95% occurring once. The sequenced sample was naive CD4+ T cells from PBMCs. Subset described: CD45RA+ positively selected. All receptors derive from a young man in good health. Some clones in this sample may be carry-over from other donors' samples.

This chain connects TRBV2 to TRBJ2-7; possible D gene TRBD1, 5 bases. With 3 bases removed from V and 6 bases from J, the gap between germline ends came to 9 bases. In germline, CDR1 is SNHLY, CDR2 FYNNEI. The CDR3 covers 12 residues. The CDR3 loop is CASSDREGEQYF. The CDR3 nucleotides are TGTGCCAGCAGTGACAGGGAAGGCGAGCAGTACTTC.

In DNA form, the CDR3 reads TGTGCCACCAGCAGAGCCAGAGGCCTAAATCAGCCCCAGCATTTT. Translating it yields CATSRARGLNQPQHF. The chain uses TRBV15 and TRBJ1-5, with D uncertain. This CDR3 has 15 residues. Trimming took 1 base from V and 4 from J, leaving 11 bases between them. Germline V gene data show CDR1 as LNHNV and CDR2 as YYDKDF (reference sequence).

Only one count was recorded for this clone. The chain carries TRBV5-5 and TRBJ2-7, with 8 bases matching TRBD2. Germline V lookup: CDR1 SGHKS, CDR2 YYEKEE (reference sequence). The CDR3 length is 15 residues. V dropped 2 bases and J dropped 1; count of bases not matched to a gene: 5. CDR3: CASSLISGESYEQYF. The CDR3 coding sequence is TGTGCCAGCAGCTTAATTAGCGGGGAATCCTACGAGCAGTACTTC.

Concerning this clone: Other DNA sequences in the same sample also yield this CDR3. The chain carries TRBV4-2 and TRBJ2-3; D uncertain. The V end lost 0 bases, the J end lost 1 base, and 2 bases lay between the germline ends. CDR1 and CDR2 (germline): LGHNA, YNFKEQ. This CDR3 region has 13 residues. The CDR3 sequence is CASSQEGTDTQYF. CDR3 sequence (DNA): TGTGCCAGCAGCCAAGAAGGCACAGATACGCAGTATTTT.

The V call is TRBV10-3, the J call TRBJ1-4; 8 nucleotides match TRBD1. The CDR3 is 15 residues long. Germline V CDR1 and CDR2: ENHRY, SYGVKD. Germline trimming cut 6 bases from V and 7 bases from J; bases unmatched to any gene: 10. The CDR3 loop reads CAIRETNRGGEKLFF. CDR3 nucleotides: TGTGCCATCAGGGAAACTAACAGGGGGGGTGAAAAACTGTTTTTT.

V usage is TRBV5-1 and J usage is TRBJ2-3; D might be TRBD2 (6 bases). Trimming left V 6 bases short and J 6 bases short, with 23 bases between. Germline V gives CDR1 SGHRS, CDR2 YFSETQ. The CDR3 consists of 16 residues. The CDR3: CASNRRDWEKGDTQYF. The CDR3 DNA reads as TGCGCCAGCAATCGACGGGACTGGGAGAAGGGGGATACGCAGTATTTT.

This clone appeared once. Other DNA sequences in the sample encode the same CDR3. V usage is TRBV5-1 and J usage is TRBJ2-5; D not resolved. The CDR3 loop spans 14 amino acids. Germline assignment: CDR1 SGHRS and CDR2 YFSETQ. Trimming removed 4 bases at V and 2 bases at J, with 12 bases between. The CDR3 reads CASSPGPYQETQYF. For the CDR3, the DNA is TGCGCCAGCAGCCCCGGGCCTTATCAAGAGACCCAGTACTTC.

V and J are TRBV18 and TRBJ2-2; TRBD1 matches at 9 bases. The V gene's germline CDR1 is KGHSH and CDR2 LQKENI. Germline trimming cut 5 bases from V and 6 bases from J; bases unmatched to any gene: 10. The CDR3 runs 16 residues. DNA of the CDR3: TGTGCCAGCTCAGACCGGGACAGGGAAATCTCCGGGGAGCTGTTTTTT. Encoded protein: CASSDRDREISGELFF. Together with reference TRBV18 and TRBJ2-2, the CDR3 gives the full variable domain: NAGVMQNPRHLVRRRGQEARLRCSPMKGHSHVYWYRQLPEEGLKFMVYLQKENIIDESGMPKERFSAEFPKEGPSILRIQQVVRGDSAAYFCASSDRDREISGELFFGEGSRLTVL.